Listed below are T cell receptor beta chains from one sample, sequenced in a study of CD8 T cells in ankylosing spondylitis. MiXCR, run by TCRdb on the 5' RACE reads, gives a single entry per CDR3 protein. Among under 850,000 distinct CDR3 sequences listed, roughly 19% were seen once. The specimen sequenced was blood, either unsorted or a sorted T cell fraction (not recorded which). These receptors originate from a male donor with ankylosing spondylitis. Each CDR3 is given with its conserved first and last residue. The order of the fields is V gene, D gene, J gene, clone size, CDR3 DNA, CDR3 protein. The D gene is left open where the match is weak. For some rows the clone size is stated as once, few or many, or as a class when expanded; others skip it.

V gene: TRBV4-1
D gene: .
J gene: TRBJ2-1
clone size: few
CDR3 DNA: TGCGCCAGCAGCCCCACTCGCTATACTGAGCAGTTCTTC
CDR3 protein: CASSPTRYTEQFF

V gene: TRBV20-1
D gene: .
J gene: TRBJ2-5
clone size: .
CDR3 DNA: TGCAGTGCCAAGACTACCCAAGAGACCCAGTACTTC
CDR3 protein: CSAKTTQETQYF

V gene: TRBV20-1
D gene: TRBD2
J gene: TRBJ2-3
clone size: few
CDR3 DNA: TGCAGTCGGGGGGGGAGGACCACAGATACGCAGTATTTT
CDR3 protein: CSRGGRTTDTQYF

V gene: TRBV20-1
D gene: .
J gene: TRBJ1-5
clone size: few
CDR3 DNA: TGCAGTGCTCCGGGGCAGGGGAATCAGCCCCAGCATTTT
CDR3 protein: CSAPGQGNQPQHF

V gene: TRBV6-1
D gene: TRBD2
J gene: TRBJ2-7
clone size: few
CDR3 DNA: TGTGCCAGCAGAAGGTCAGCGGGAGGACCCTACGAGCAGTACTTC
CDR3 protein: CASRRSAGGPYEQYF

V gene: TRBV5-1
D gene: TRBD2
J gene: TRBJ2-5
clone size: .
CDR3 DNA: TGCGCCAGCAGCGGAGGGACTAGCGGGGGACTATCCTCAGGAGAGACCCAGTACTTC
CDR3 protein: CASSGGTSGGLSSGETQYF

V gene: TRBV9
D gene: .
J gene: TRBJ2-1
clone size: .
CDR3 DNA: TGTGCCAGCAGTGAAAGGGTGGTCTCCTACAATGAGCAGTTCTTC
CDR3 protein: CASSERVVSYNEQFF

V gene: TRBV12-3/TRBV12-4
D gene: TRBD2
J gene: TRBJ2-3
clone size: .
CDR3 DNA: TGTGCCAGCAGTCCGGGACTAGCGATAGATACGCAGTATTTT
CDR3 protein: CASSPGLAIDTQYF

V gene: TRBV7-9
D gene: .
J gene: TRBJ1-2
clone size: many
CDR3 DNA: TGTGCCAGCAGCGCCCGCGGGACGGAAGTCTATGGCTACACCTTC
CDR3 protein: CASSARGTEVYGYTF

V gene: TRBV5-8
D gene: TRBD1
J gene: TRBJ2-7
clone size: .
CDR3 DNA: TGTGCCAGCAGCTTCGGACAGGCCAACCCTCCCTACGAGCAGTACTTC
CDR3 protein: CASSFGQANPPYEQYF

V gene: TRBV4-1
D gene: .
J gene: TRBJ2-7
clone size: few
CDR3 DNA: TGCGCCAGCAGCCAAGGGCCGACTCAAAGCTCCTACGAGCAGTACTTC
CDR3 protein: CASSQGPTQSSYEQYF

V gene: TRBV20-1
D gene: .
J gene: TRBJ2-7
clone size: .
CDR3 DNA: TGCAGAGGCCCTGCGGACAGACTCCCGTACGAGCAGTACTTC
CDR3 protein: CRGPADRLPYEQYF

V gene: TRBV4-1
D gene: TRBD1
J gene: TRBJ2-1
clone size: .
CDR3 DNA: TGCGCCAGCAGCCAAGATTCGGGGACAGGAGGGGACAATGAGCAGTTCTTC
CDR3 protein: CASSQDSGTGGDNEQFF

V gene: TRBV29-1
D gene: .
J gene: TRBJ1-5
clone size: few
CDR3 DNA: TGCAGCGTTGGGTCAAAGCAGAAAACTAGCAATCAGCCCCAGCATTTT
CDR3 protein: CSVGSKQKTSNQPQHF

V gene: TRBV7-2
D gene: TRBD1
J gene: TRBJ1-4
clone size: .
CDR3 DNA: TGTGCCAGCAGCTGGGGGACAGGGGACGGTGAAAAACTGTTTTTT
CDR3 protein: CASSWGTGDGEKLFF

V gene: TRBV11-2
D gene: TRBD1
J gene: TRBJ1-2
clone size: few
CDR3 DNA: TGTGCCAGCAGCCCTCCAGGGGGCAATAACTATGGCTACACCTTC
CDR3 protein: CASSPPGGNNYGYTF

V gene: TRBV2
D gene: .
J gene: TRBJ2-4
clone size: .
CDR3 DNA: TGTGCCAGCAAGGGGGAAAACATTCAGTACTTC
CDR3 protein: CASKGENIQYF

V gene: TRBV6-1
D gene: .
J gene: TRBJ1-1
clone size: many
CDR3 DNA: TGTGCCAGCAGTCGCTGGGAGGGTCGGAGCACTGAAGCTTTCTTT
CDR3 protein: CASSRWEGRSTEAFF

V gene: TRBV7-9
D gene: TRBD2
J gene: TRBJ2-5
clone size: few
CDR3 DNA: TGTGCCAGCAGCCCCAGAGGGGAGGGGCAAGAGACCCAGTACTTC
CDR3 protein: CASSPRGEGQETQYF

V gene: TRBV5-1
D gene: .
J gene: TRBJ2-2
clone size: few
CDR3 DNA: TGCGCCAGCAGCTTTGACAGATCTAACACCGGGGAGCTGTTTTTT
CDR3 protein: CASSFDRSNTGELFF

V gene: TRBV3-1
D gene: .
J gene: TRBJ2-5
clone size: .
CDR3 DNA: TGTGCCAGCAGTCACATCACAGAGACCCAGTACTTC
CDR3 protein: CASSHITETQYF

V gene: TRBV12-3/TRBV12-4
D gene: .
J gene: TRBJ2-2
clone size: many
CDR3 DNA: TGTGCCAGCAGTGCGGGACAGAACACCGGGGAGCTGTTTTTT
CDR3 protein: CASSAGQNTGELFF

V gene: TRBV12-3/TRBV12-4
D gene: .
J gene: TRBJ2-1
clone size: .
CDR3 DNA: TGTGCCAGCAGTCGGACCTACAATGAGCAGTTCTTC
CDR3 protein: CASSRTYNEQFF

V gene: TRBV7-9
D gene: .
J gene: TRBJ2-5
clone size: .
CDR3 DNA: TGTGCCAGCAGGTCTCCAGGGGAACAAGAGACCCAGTACTTC
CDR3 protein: CASRSPGEQETQYF

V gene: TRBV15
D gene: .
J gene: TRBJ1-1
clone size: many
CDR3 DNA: TGTGCCACCAGCAGAGATGTCCAGGCTGAAGCTTTCTTT
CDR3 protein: CATSRDVQAEAFF

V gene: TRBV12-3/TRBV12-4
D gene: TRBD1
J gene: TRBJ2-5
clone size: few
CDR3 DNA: TGTGCCAGCATCCGTGACAGGGCGGATGAGACCCAGTACTTC
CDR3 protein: CASIRDRADETQYF

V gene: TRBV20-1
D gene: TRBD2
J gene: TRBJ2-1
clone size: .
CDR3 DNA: TGCAGTGCTTGGACTAGCGGGAGTAATGAGCAGTTCTTC
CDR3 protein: CSAWTSGSNEQFF

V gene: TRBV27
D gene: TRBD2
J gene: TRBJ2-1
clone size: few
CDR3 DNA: TGTGCCAGCAGTTTAAGATGGGCTAGCGGGGGTCATGAGCAGTTCTTC
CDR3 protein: CASSLRWASGGHEQFF

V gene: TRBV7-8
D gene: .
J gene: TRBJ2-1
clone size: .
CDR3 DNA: TGTGCCAGCAGCTTAGATATCCGACTCCCCGCGTCCTACAATGAGCAGTTCTTC
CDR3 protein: CASSLDIRLPASYNEQFF

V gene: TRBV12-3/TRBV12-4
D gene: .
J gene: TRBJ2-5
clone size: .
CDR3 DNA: TGTGCCTCACGAAGGGTGGGGGCCGGGGAGACCCAGTACTTC
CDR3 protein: CASRRVGAGETQYF